These T cell receptor beta chains were read from a single sample in a study of CD8 T cells in ankylosing spondylitis. TCRdb redid the calling of the 5' RACE reads with MiXCR, one entry per CDR3 protein. Altogether some 130,000 distinct CDR3 sequences are present, about an eighth being singletons, with the ten largest covering 4.1%. The specimen was blood, either unsorted or a sorted T cell fraction (not recorded which). These receptors were collected from a female donor with ankylosing spondylitis or in good health (not recorded which). Each CDR3 is given with its conserved first and last residue. D genes are given only for firm matches. Size is omitted from some rows. Given values are once, few, many or a class for expanded clones.

size | J | D | V | DNA | CDR3
many | TRBJ2-2 | . | TRBV20-1 | TGCAGTGCTAGAGATCAGGGGGGGCCTAGGACCGGGGAGCTGTTTTTT | CSARDQGGPRTGELFF
many | TRBJ2-1 | TRBD2 | TRBV5-1 | TGCGCCAGCAGCGCTGGGGGGACTAGCAGCAATGAGCAGTTCTTC | CASSAGGTSSNEQFF
many | TRBJ1-4 | . | TRBV29-1 | TGCAGCGTTGACTCGGACACGTCTGAAAAACTGTTTTTT | CSVDSDTSEKLFF
many | TRBJ1-2 | . | TRBV3-1 | TGTGCCAGCAGCCAAGAGGGACACCTCTATGGCTACACCTTC | CASSQEGHLYGYTF
many | TRBJ1-5 | . | TRBV20-1 | TGCAGTGCTACGGGGGGGACTCGCCAGCCCCAGCATTTT | CSATGGTRQPQHF
many | TRBJ1-2 | TRBD1 | TRBV12-3/TRBV12-4 | TGTGCCAGCAGTCCTTTTTCCGGGACAGAGGATGGCTACACCTTC | CASSPFSGTEDGYTF
many | TRBJ1-2 | . | TRBV29-1 | TGCAGCGTTGAAGAGCCCGACCACTATGGCTACACCTTC | CSVEEPDHYGYTF
many | TRBJ2-5 | . | TRBV29-1 | TGCAGCGTTGAAGATCTTGGGGAGACCCAGTACTTC | CSVEDLGETQYF
few | TRBJ1-3 | . | TRBV20-1 | TGCAGTGCTAGGCATCCCCGCTCTGGAAACACCATATATTTT | CSARHPRSGNTIYF
many | TRBJ1-2 | . | TRBV12-3/TRBV12-4 | TGTGCCAGCAGTCCAGGTCGGGCAACTGCCTATGGCTACACCTTC | CASSPGRATAYGYTF
many | TRBJ2-1 | TRBD1 | TRBV5-1 | TGCGCCAGCAGCTTGGCGAGGGGACAGGGCCTCAATGAGCAGTTCTTC | CASSLARGQGLNEQFF
many | TRBJ1-2 | TRBD1 | TRBV18 | TGTGCCAGCTCAGACAAATCCGCCGGGACAGGGGGCTATGGCTACACCTTC | CASSDKSAGTGGYGYTF
many | TRBJ2-2 | TRBD2 | TRBV6-5 | TGTGCCAGCATTACTAGCGGGACCACCGGGGAGCTGTTTTTT | CASITSGTTGELFF
many | TRBJ1-3 | TRBD1 | TRBV11-2 | TGTGCCAGCAGCTTTAGATCGGGGCAGGGGGCTTCTGGAAACACCATATATTTT | CASSFRSGQGASGNTIYF
many | TRBJ2-2 | . | TRBV5-1 | TGCGCCAGCAGCTTGGGGACGGAGAACACCGGGGAGCTGTTTTTT | CASSLGTENTGELFF
. | TRBJ1-1 | . | TRBV2 | TGTGCCAGCAAAGGGCAGATTGGACTCTCTGAAGCTTTCTTT | CASKGQIGLSEAFF
many | TRBJ1-3 | . | TRBV7-6 | TGTGCCAGCAGCTACGATCAGGGCATCTACAGCTCTGGAAACACCATATATTTT | CASSYDQGIYSSGNTIYF
. | TRBJ2-3 | TRBD1 | TRBV12-3/TRBV12-4 | TGTGCCAGCAGTTCCCTGCCTGGACAGGGTAGCACAGATACGCAGTATTTT | CASSSLPGQGSTDTQYF
many | TRBJ2-2 | . | TRBV20-1 | TGCAGTGTCGAGGCGAACACCGGGGAGCTGTTTTTT | CSVEANTGELFF
many | TRBJ1-2 | TRBD1 | TRBV29-1 | TGCAGCGTTCAAGACAGGGGGCGCGGAAATGGGGGCTACACCTTC | CSVQDRGRGNGGYTF
many | TRBJ2-3 | TRBD1 | TRBV29-1 | TGCAGCGTTGAAGGGAAGCGGGGGACAGGGGACACAGATACGCAGTATTTT | CSVEGKRGTGDTDTQYF
few | TRBJ1-2 | . | TRBV3-1 | TGTGCCAGCAGCCACCAGGGTACGGCTGTGGGCTACACCTTC | CASSHQGTAVGYTF
many | TRBJ2-1 | . | TRBV28 | TGTGCCAGCAGTTTATATAACAGGAATGAGCAGTTCTTC | CASSLYNRNEQFF
many | TRBJ2-7 | . | TRBV7-2 | TGTGCCAGCAGGTTCACAGGTGGTGGCGTGCAGTACTTC | CASRFTGGGVQYF
many | TRBJ1-4 | TRBD1 | TRBV12-3/TRBV12-4 | TGTGCCAGCAGTTTAAGGACAGGGCGTGAAAAACTGTTTTTT | CASSLRTGREKLFF
many | TRBJ2-5 | TRBD2 | TRBV20-1 | TGCAGTGCCGCGGGGGGTGGCCAAGAGACCCAGTACTTC | CSAAGGGQETQYF
few | TRBJ2-7 | . | TRBV19 | TGTGCCAGTAGTTCCGAGCGGAACTCCTACGAGCAGTACTTC | CASSSERNSYEQYF
many | TRBJ2-3 | . | TRBV20-1 | TGCAGCGGTGGTGGGGGGTCTCGCACAGATACGCAGTATTTT | CSGGGGSRTDTQYF
many | TRBJ2-5 | . | TRBV19 | TGTGCCAGCCCGAAGTGGGCAGAGGTACAAGAGACCCAGTACTTC | CASPKWAEVQETQYF
many | TRBJ1-1 | . | TRBV5-1 | TGCGCCAGCAGCTTGGCGGGGGGGAATGAAGCTTTCTTT | CASSLAGGNEAFF
many | TRBJ1-2 | . | TRBV20-1 | TGCAGTGCTAGCCGTACAGGTCCGACTAACTATGGCTACACCTTC | CSASRTGPTNYGYTF
few | TRBJ2-1 | TRBD2 | TRBV20-1 | TGCAGTGCTAGAGATCAATATCGGTCTAGCGGGAGCCGCTCCTACAATGAGCAGTTCTTC | CSARDQYRSSGSRSYNEQFF
many | TRBJ2-3 | . | TRBV5-4 | TGTGCCAGCAGCCCATCCGGCAGGGGCGGTGGAGATACGCAGTATTTT | CASSPSGRGGGDTQYF
many | TRBJ1-6 | . | TRBV5-1 | TGCGCCAGCAGCTTGGGGGGCAAAAGAGATTCACCCCTCCACTTT | CASSLGGKRDSPLHF
many | TRBJ2-7 | . | TRBV7-2 | TGTGCCAGCAGCTTAGGAATAGACCTCTCCTACGAGCAGTACTTC | CASSLGIDLSYEQYF
. | TRBJ1-1 | . | TRBV29-1 | TGCAGCGTTGATTCGGAGAACACTGAAGCTTTCTTT | CSVDSENTEAFF
many | TRBJ1-2 | . | TRBV7-2 | TGTGCCAGCAGCTTAGATTTCTACAGTTCCCTATGGGGCTACACCTTC | CASSLDFYSSLWGYTF